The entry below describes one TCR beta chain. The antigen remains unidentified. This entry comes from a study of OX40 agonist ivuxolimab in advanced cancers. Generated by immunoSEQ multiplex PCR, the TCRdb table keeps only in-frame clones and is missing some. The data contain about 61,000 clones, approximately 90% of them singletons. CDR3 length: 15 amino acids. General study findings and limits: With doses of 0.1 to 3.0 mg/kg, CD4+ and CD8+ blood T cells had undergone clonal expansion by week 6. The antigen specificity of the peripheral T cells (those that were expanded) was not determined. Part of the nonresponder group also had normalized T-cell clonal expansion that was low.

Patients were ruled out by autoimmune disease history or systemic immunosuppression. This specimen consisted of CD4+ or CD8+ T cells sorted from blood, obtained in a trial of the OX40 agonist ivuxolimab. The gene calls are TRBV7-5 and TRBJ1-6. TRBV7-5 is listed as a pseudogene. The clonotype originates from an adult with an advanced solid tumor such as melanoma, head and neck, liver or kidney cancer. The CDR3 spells CARCPTGVDNSPLHF. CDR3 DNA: TGTGCCAGGTGTCCGACGGGTGTGGATAATTCACCCCTCCACTTT.